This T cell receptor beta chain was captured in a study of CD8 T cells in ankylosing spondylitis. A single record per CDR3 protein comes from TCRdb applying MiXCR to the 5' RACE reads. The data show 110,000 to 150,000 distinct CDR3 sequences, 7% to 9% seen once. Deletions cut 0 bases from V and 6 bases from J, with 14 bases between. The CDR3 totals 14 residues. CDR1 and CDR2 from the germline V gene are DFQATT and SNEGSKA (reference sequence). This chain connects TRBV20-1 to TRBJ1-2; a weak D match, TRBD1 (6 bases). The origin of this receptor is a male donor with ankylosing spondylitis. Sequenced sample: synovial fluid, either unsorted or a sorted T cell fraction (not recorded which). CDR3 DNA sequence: TGCAGTGCTAGAGACTGGACAGCCATCGATGGCTACACCTTC. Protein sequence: CSARDWTAIDGYTF.